These T cell receptor beta chains were read from a single sample in a study of molecular identifiers for immune sequencing clone quantification. TCRdb redid the calling of the PCR reads with MiXCR, one entry per CDR3 protein. Among 80,000 to 130,000 distinct CDR3 sequences listed, roughly 38% were seen once. The source material was naive CD8+ T cells from blood, with Jurkat cell RNA spiked in. These receptors originate from a human donor in good health. Some libraries in this study had Jurkat cell RNA spiked in. The CDR3 runs from the conserved cysteine through the conserved F or W. D genes are given only for firm matches.

cdr3_aa	j_call	v_call	d_call
CASSLGTGPTYEQYF	TRBJ2-7	TRBV7-8	TRBD1
CASSLNGPSEQFF	TRBJ2-1	TRBV27	.
CAISESEAANEQFF	TRBJ2-1	TRBV10-3	.
CASSPPVGRTGELVF	TRBJ2-2	TRBV18	.
CASSLPLQSERGAFF	TRBJ1-1	TRBV7-9	.
CASSSGTYGIQPQHF	TRBJ1-5	TRBV28	.
CASEGTGKRNEQFF	TRBJ2-1	TRBV7-9	.
CASSPIGGSSYEQYF	TRBJ2-7	TRBV6-5	.
CASRFAASYEQYF	TRBJ2-7	TRBV27	.
CASSSGTGDEKLFF	TRBJ1-4	TRBV5-6	TRBD1
CASSRLPPSYEQYF	TRBJ2-7	TRBV28	.
CASSLGLAAPTDTQYF	TRBJ2-3	TRBV3-1	TRBD2
CASSLEGDAGTGEQYF	TRBJ2-7	TRBV13	.
CASSAALLTGELFF	TRBJ2-2	TRBV7-3	.
CASSPRDPVSTDTQYF	TRBJ2-3	TRBV28	.
CASSEQGGLETQYF	TRBJ2-5	TRBV25-1	.
CASSLGGGEYNQPQHF	TRBJ1-5	TRBV7-8	.
CSVTAGQGELETQYF	TRBJ2-5	TRBV29-1	TRBD1
CASSYEGGTQYF	TRBJ2-5	TRBV6-5	.
CAISVGNYEQYF	TRBJ2-7	TRBV10-3	.
CASSLSDTQYF	TRBJ2-3	TRBV13	.
CASSSDTRQETQYF	TRBJ2-5	TRBV28	.
CASSLPGTSGYTDTQYF	TRBJ2-3	TRBV28	TRBD2
CASSLSTRVGETQYF	TRBJ2-5	TRBV7-2	.
CATSDSGQGFENTEAFF	TRBJ1-1	TRBV24-1	TRBD1
CASSPSRTGGYEQYF	TRBJ2-7	TRBV4-3	TRBD1
CASSPGTGVTDTQYF	TRBJ2-3	TRBV5-8	TRBD1
CASSSLAEGGYEQYF	TRBJ2-7	TRBV7-9	.
CASSTDGEQYF	TRBJ2-7	TRBV7-6	.
CASSLLGQDQETQYF	TRBJ2-5	TRBV28	TRBD1
CASSQAYNEQFF	TRBJ2-1	TRBV4-1	.
CASSLYPGELFF	TRBJ2-2	TRBV12-3/TRBV12-4	.
CATSLRTGPSTDTQYF	TRBJ2-3	TRBV15	TRBD1
CATSHAGMNTEAFF	TRBJ1-1	TRBV15	.
CASSQVEGEDEQIF	TRBJ2-1	TRBV4-1	.
CASSSAGDEQFF	TRBJ2-1	TRBV11-3	TRBD2
CASSPLARRIETQYF	TRBJ2-5	TRBV7-2	.
CASISSTETYEQYF	TRBJ2-7	TRBV28	.
CATSDSSSGEQYF	TRBJ2-7	TRBV24-1	.
CSAAGGSTGELFF	TRBJ2-2	TRBV20-1	TRBD1
CSARWELTDTQYF	TRBJ2-3	TRBV20-1	.
CASSQGASGELSF	TRBJ2-2	TRBV4-3	.
CASSKQGLSWEAFF	TRBJ1-1	TRBV2	.
CASMETNTGELFF	TRBJ2-2	TRBV2	.
CSVEIRTGGEQYF	TRBJ2-7	TRBV29-1	TRBD1
CASSTSGTLDYEQYF	TRBJ2-7	TRBV27	.
CASSYFTGTGGSIGELFF	TRBJ2-2	TRBV6-5	TRBD1
CASSSGTGVFGANEKLFF	TRBJ1-4	TRBV2	TRBD1
CASSPGTGLGNEQFF	TRBJ2-1	TRBV12-3/TRBV12-4	TRBD1
CASSNGTIKLQQYF	TRBJ2-7	TRBV21-1	.
CASSFGGRMETQYF	TRBJ2-5	TRBV5-1	.
CASSLVLAGGGGEQYF	TRBJ2-7	TRBV27	TRBD1
CASSLTGGQYNEQFF	TRBJ2-1	TRBV27	.
CASSETGDAVGELFF	TRBJ2-2	TRBV2	.
CASSQGTANTGELFF	TRBJ2-2	TRBV3-1	TRBD1
CASVATSGELFF	TRBJ2-2	TRBV12-5	.
CASSLAGSGQPQHF	TRBJ1-5	TRBV5-6	.